The rows below give T cell receptor beta chains drawn from one sample of a study of T cells in Graves' hyperthyroidism and ophthalmopathy. From the multiplex PCR reads, TCRdb called clonotypes with MiXCR, one entry per CDR3 protein. The sample records about 560,000 distinct CDR3 sequences, 15% to 18% being singletons. Sequenced sample: blood. All receptors come from a woman younger than 45 with Graves' hyperthyroidism. CDR3s include the opening cysteine and the closing phenylalanine or tryptophan. The order of the fields is V gene, clone size, J gene, D gene, CDR3 DNA, CDR3 protein. The D gene is left open where the match is weak. The size field is filled for only some rows; it gives once, few, many or a size class.

V: TRBV27; size: .; J: TRBJ2-5; D: .; DNA: TGTGCCAGCAGTATAACTAGGGGCGAGACCCAGTACTTC; CDR3: CASSITRGETQYF
V: TRBV6-1; size: many; J: TRBJ2-2; D: .; DNA: TGTGCCAGCCAGGGCGGCACCGGGGAGCTGTTTTTT; CDR3: CASQGGTGELFF
V: TRBV6-1; size: many; J: TRBJ2-7; D: .; DNA: TGTGCCAGCGGACGAACGACAGGAGGGGGCGGGAACCCCTCCCAGCAGTACTTC; CDR3: CASGRTTGGGGNPSQQYF
V: TRBV12-3/TRBV12-4; size: .; J: TRBJ2-7; D: .; DNA: TGTGCCAGCAGCCTGACTAGTTGGGCCTACGAGCAGTACTTC; CDR3: CASSLTSWAYEQYF
V: TRBV11-1; size: .; J: TRBJ2-3; D: TRBD2; DNA: TGTGCCAGCAGCTCAGGCGGGACTAGCGGATACACAGATACGCAGTATTTT; CDR3: CASSSGGTSGYTDTQYF
V: TRBV2; size: many; J: TRBJ2-7; D: TRBD2; DNA: TGTGCCAGCAGGGGACTAGCGGGAGTTAAAGACGAGCAGTACTTC; CDR3: CASRGLAGVKDEQYF
V: TRBV12-3/TRBV12-4; size: many; J: TRBJ2-1; D: TRBD1; DNA: TGTGCCAGCAGTTTACGACAGGGGCTGATTGAGCAGTTCTTC; CDR3: CASSLRQGLIEQFF
V: TRBV7-8; size: .; J: TRBJ2-1; D: .; DNA: TGTGCCAGCAGCTTATTCCCCAGGGCCTACAATGAGCAGTTCTTC; CDR3: CASSLFPRAYNEQFF
V: TRBV7-2; size: many; J: TRBJ2-7; D: TRBD2; DNA: TGTGCCAGCAGCTTATACACTAGCGGGAGAGGGTACGAGCAGTACTTC; CDR3: CASSLYTSGRGYEQYF
V: TRBV7-3; size: few; J: TRBJ2-2; D: .; DNA: TGTGCCAGCAGCTCTCACCGACGGGCCGGGGAGCTGTTTTTT; CDR3: CASSSHRRAGELFF
V: TRBV6-5; size: .; J: TRBJ2-4; D: TRBD1; DNA: TGTGCCAGCAGTTACTCGGTGGGACAGGGTATGACCAAAAACATTCAGTACTTC; CDR3: CASSYSVGQGMTKNIQYF
V: TRBV7-9; size: .; J: TRBJ2-1; D: .; DNA: TGTGCCAGCAGCCACCCGGGACTTTACAATGAGCAGTTCTTC; CDR3: CASSHPGLYNEQFF
V: TRBV13; size: many; J: TRBJ2-7; D: .; DNA: TGTGCCAGCAGCTCCCCCCCGGCAACCTACGAGCAGTACTTC; CDR3: CASSSPPATYEQYF